This paragraph reports one TCR beta chain. The antigen is unknown. Time point indicated: week 23, last vaccination. Topical imiquimod was applied with each vaccine dose, which held 300 ug of mutant IDH1 20-mer peptide. This specimen belongs to a study of a mutant IDH1 vaccine in newly diagnosed glioma. Study-wide background: Across weeks 1, 3, 5, 7, 11, 15, 19 and 23, patients received a vaccination each time, eight in all. In some groups vaccination began 4-6 weeks post-radiotherapy; others received it with temozolomide.

The method was immunoSEQ multiplex PCR; TCRdb's version includes in-frame clones alone and lacks a portion of them. This sample yields roughly 60,000 clones, of which around 84% are seen a single time; approximately 3.7% belongs to the top ten. The ends lost 6 bases at V and 3 bases at J; junction bases unmatched: 5. CDR1 LNHDA and CDR2 SQIVND come from the germline V gene (reference sequence). The CDR3 extends over 14 amino acids. The sequence was obtained from a man under 40 with glioma. This chain uses TRBV19 with TRBJ2-1; 7 bases line up with TRBD1. The specimen was PBMCs, collected from a glioma patient whose treatment included an IDH1 peptide vaccine. The CDR3 region is CASRPGQNYNEQFF. CDR3 nucleotide sequence: TGTGCCAGTAGACCGGGACAGAACTACAATGAGCAGTTCTTC.